This T cell receptor beta chain originates from a study of brain metastases from non-small cell lung cancer. This clone is classed as medium-sized (0.01 to 0.1%). Other DNA sequences in the same sample also yield this CDR3. Assay: immunoSEQ multiplex PCR; the TCRdb copy retains only in-frame clones and omits some. The data contain 15,000 or so clones, about 80% of them singletons. CDR3 length: 15 amino acids. Germline CDR1 reads KGHDR; CDR2 reads SFDVKD. Trimming pared 3 bases from V and 3 bases from J, leaving 10 bases between. This sequence joins TRBV24-1 and TRBJ2-2, with D maybe TRBD1 (6 bases). The specimen sequenced was primary lung tumor tissue. This sequence originates from a donor at least 40 years old with non-small cell lung cancer. The chain's CDR3 is CATSDPTGYTGELFF. The CDR3 DNA reads TGTGCCACCAGTGATCCGACAGGTTACACCGGGGAGCTGTTTTTT.